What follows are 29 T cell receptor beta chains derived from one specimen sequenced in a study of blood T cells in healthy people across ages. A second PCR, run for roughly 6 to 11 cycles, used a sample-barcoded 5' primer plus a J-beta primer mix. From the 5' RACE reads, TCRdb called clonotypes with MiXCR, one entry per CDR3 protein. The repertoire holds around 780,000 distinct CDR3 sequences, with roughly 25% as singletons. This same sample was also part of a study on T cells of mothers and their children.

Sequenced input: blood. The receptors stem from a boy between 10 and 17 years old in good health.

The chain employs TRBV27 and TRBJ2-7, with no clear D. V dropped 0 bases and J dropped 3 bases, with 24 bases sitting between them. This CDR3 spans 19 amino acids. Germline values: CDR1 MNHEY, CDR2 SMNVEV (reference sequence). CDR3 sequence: CASSLSRGRTSLSGYEQYF. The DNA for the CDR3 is TGTGCCAGCAGTTTATCGCGCGGCAGGACCAGTCTTTCAGGCTACGAGCAGTACTTC.

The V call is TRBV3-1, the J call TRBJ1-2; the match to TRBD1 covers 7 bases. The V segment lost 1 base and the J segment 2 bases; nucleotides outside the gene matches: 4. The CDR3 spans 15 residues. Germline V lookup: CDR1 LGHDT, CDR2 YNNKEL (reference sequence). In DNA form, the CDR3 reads TGTGCCAGCAGCCAAGCGACGACAGGGAACTATGGCTACACCTTC. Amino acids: CASSQATTGNYGYTF.

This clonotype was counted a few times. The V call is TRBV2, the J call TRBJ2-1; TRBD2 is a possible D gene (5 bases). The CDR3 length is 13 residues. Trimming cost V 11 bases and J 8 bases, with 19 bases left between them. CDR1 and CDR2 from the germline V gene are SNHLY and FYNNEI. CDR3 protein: CAGKTRGPYEQFF. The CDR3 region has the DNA TGTGCCGGAAAAACCAGAGGGCCCTATGAGCAGTTCTTC.

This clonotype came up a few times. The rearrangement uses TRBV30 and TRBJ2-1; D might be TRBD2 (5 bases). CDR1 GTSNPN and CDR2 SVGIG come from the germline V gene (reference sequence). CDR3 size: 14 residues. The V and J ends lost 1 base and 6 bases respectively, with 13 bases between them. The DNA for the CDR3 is TGTGCCTGGAGTGGAGGGTTATCTTTCAATGAGCAGTTCTTC. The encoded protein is CAWSGGLSFNEQFF.

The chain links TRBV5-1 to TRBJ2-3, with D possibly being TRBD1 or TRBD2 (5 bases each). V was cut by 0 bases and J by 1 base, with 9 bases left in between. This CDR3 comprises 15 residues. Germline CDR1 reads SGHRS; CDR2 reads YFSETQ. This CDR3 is CASSLEGTRTDTQYF. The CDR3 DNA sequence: TGCGCCAGCAGCTTGGAGGGGACCCGCACAGATACGCAGTATTTT.

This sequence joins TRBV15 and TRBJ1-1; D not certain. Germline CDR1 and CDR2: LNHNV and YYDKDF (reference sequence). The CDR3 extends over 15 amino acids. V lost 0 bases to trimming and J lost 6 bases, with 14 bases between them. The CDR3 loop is CATSRDRPGVAEAFF. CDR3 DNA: TGTGCCACCAGCAGAGATCGTCCCGGGGTCGCTGAAGCTTTCTTT. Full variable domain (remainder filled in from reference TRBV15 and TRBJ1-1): DAMVIQNPRYQVTQFGKPVTLSCSQTLNHNVMYWYQQKSSQAPKLLFHYYDKDFNNEADTPDNFQSRRPNTSFCFLDIRSPGLGDTAMYLCATSRDRPGVAEAFFGQGTRLTVV.

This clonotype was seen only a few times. This chain's CDR3 is CASSIDRGETEAFF. Here the CDR3 DNA reads TGTGCCAGCAGTATCGACAGGGGGGAAACTGAAGCTTTCTTT. The V call is TRBV12-3 or TRBV12-4, the J call TRBJ1-1; 9 positions agree with TRBD1. The CDR3 is made up of 14 amino acids. V dropped 5 bases and J dropped 5; count of bases not matched to a gene: 6.

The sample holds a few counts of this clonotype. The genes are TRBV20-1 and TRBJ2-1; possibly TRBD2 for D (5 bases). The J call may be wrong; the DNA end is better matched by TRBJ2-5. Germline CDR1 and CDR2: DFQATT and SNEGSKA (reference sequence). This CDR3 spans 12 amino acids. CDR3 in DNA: TGCAGTGTCAGACCGGGACAAGAGACCCAGTACTTC. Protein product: CSVRPGQETQYF.

The CDR3 loop reads CASSLPGTGAEKLFF. The DNA of the CDR3 is TGTGCCAGCAGTTTACCCGGGACAGGGGCTGAAAAACTGTTTTTT. The genes are TRBV28 and TRBJ1-4; 10 bases fit TRBD1. This CDR3 is built from 15 residues. J gave up 7 bases and V 2 bases, and 4 bases lay outside the gene matches. Per the germline V gene, CDR1 is MDHEN and CDR2 is SYDVKM. Complete variable domain (other parts from reference TRBV28 and TRBJ1-4): DVKVTQSSRYLVKRTGEKVFLECVQDMDHENMFWYRQDPGLGLRLIYFSYDVKMKEKGDIPEGYSVSREKKERFSLILESASTNQTSMYLCASSLPGTGAEKLFFGSGTQLSVL.

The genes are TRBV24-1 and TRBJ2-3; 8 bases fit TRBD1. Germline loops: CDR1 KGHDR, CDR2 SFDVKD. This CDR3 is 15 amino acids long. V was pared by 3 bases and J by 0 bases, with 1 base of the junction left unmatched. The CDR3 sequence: CATSDRQGSTDTQYF. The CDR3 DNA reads TGTGCCACCAGTGATCGACAGGGGAGCACAGATACGCAGTATTTT.

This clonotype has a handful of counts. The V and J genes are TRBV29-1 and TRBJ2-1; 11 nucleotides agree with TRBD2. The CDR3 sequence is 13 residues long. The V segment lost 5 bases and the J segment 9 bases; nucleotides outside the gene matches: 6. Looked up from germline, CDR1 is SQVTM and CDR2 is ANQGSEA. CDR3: CSVIAGGQSEQFF. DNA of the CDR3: TGCAGCGTTATAGCGGGGGGGCAGAGTGAGCAGTTCTTC.

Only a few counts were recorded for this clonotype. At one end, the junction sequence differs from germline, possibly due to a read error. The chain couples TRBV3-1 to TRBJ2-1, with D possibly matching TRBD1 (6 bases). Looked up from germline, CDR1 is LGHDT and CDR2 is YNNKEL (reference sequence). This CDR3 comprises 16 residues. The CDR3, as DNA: TGTGCCAGCAGCCAAGATGCGAGGGGGATCCTCAATAAGCAGTTCTTC. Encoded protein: CASSQDARGILNKQFF.

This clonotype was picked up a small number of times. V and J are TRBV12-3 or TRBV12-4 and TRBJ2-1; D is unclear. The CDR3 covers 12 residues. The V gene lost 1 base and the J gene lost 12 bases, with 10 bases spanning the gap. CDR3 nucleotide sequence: TGTGCCAGCAGTTTAGTCCGCGGTGTGCAGTTCTTC. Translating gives CASSLVRGVQFF.

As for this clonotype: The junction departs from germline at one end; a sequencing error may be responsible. CDR3 loop: CASSSDQRDTEAFF. The CDR3 bases are TGTGCCAGCAGTTCCGATCAGAGGGACACTGAGGCTTTCTTT. The gene calls are TRBV6-5 and TRBJ1-1, with D tentatively TRBD1 (6 bases). Germline lookup yields CDR1 MNHEY and CDR2 SVGAGI. CDR3 length: 14 residues.

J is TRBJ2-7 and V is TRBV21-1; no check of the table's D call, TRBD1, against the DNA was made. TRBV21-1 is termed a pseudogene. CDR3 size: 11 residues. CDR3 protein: CAGPLRVPGYF. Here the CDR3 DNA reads TGTGCCGGCCCCCTCCGGGTCCCGGGGTACTTC.

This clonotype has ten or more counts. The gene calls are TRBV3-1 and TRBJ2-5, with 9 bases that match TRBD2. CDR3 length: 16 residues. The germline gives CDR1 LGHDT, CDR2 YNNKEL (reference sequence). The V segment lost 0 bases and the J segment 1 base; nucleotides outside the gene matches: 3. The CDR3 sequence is CASSQEGTSLQETQYF. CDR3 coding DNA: TGTGCCAGCAGCCAAGAGGGGACTAGCCTCCAAGAGACCCAGTACTTC.

CDR3 DNA sequence: TGCGCCAGCAGCCTACGGATGACCAGCCGGGACAGGAGTCTCTATGGCTACACCTTC. Translating it yields CASSLRMTSRDRSLYGYTF. The rearrangement uses TRBV5-1 and TRBJ1-2; TRBD1 matches at 8 bases. CDR1 and CDR2 (germline): SGHRS, YFSETQ. This CDR3 has 19 residues. The V gene end was trimmed by 4 bases and the J gene end by 4 bases; junction bases not matched to a gene: 21.

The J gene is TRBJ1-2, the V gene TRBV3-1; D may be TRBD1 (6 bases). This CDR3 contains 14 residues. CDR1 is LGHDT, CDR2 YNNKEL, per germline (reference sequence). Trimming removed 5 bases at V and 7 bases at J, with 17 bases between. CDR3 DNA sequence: TGTGCCAGCAGCGCAGGAAACAACAGGGTTGGCTACACCTTC. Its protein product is CASSAGNNRVGYTF.

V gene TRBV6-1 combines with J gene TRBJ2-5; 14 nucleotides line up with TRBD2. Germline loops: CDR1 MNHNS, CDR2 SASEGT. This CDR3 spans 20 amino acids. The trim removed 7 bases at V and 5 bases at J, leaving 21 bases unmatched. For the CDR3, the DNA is TGTGCCAGCACCAGAAAGGGAGGGCTCGGACTAGCGGGGGGCGGGGAGACCCAGTACTTC. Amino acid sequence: CASTRKGGLGLAGGGETQYF.

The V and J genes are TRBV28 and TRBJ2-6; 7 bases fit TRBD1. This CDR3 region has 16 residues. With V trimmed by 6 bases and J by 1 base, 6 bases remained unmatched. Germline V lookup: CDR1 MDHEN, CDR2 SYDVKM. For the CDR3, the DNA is TGTGCCAGCAGGGAGACAGGGTTGTCTGGGGCCAACGTCCTGACTTTC. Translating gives CASRETGLSGANVLTF.

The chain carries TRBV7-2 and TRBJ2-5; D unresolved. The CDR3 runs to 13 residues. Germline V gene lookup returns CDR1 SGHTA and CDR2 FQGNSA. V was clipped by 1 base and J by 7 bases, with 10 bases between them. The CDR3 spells CASSLGDVRTQYF. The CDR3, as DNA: TGTGCCAGCAGCTTAGGGGATGTGCGGACCCAGTACTTC.

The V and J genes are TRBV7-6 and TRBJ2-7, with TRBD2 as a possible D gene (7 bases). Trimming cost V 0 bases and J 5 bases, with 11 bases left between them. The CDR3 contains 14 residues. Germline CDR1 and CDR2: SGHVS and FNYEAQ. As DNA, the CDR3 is TGTGCCAGCAGCTTAGCGGGGGGGCAGGACGAGCAGTACTTC. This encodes CASSLAGGQDEQYF.

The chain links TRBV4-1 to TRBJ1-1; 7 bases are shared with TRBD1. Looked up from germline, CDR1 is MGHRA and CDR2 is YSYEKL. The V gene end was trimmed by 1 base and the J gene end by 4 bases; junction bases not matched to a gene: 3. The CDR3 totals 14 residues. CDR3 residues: CASSQVTGVTEAFF. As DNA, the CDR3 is TGCGCCAGCAGCCAAGTTACAGGGGTCACTGAAGCTTTCTTT.

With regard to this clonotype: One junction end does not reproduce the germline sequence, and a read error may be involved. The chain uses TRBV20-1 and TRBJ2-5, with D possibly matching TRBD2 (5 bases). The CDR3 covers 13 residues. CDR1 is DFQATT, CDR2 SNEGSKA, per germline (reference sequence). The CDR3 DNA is TGCAGTGCTAGAGATAGTGGCGACAATGAGCGGTTCTTC. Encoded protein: CSARDSGDNERFF.

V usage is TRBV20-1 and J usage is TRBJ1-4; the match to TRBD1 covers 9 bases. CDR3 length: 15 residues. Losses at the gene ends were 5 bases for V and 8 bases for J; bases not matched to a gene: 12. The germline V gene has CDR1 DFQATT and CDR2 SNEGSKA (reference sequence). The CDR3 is CSARPTGTGREKLFF. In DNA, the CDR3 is TGCAGTGCTCGACCCACCGGGACAGGGCGAGAAAAACTGTTTTTT.

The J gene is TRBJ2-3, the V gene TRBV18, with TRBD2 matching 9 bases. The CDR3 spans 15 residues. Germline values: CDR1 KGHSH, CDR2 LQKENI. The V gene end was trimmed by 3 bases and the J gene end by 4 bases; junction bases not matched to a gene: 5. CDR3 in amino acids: CASSPQRGVSDTQYF. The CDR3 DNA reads TGTGCCAGCTCACCCCAGCGGGGGGTGTCAGATACGCAGTATTTT. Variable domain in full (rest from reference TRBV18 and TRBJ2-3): NAGVMQNPRHLVRRRGQEARLRCSPMKGHSHVYWYRQLPEEGLKFMVYLQKENIIDESGMPKERFSAEFPKEGPSILRIQQVVRGDSAAYFCASSPQRGVSDTQYFGPGTRLTVL.

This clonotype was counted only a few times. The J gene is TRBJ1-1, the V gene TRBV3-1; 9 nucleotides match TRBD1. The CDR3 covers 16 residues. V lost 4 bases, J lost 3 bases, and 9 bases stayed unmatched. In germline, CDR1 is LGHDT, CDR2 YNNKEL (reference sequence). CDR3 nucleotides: TGTGCCAGCAGCCCCGGGACAGGGAAGAAGGACACTGAAGCTTTCTTT. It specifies CASSPGTGKKDTEAFF.

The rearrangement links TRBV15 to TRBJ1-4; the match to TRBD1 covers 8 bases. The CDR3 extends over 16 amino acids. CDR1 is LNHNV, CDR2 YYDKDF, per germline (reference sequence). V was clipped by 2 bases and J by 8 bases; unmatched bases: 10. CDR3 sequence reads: CATSRTGGGAAEKLFF. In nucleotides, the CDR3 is TGTGCCACCAGCAGAACAGGGGGAGGTGCCGCGGAAAAACTGTTTTTT.

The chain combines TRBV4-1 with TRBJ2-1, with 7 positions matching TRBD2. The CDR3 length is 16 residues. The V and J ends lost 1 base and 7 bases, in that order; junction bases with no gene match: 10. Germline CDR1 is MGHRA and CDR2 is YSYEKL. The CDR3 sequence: CASSQGSQRGRNEQFF. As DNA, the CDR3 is TGCGCCAGCAGCCAAGGGTCCCAGCGGGGTAGAAATGAGCAGTTCTTC.